This T cell receptor beta chain stems from a study of blood T cell repertoires in COVID-19. At the level of the study: Samples taken during acute and convalescent COVID-19 were collected in the United States, Italy and Spain. T cells, B-cell-depleted T cells, or PBMCs provided the cDNA or gDNA that served as material.

The CDR3 is made up of 19 amino acids. Germline CDR1 and CDR2: SGHVS and FNYEAQ. Per the original methods: Amplification of reference gene primers provided the estimated nucleated cell counts. Profiling relied on immunoSEQ multiplex PCR, and the TCRdb table lists in-frame clones only, not all of them. V and J calls and clone size are as listed in that table; D and trimming were resolved from the DNA. The table shows about 87,000 clones, with 75% to 90% occurring only once. This clone counts as medium-sized. Compared with germline, one end of the junction differs, possibly owing to a read error. Sequencing input: peripheral blood. The receptor comes from an elderly woman with active or convalescent COVID-19. The chain uses TRBV7-6 and TRBJ2-1; the match to TRBD1 covers 9 bases. Here the CDR3 DNA reads TGTGCCAGCAGCTCTACCGCCCCGTCGGGGACAGGGTCCTCCAATGAGCAGTTCTTC. Residues: CASSSTAPSGTGSSNEQFF.